This TCR beta chain comes out of a study of cytotoxic CD8 clonotypes in ibrutinib-treated CLL. This CDR3 spans 15 amino acids. Germline V gene data show CDR1 as MNHNY and CDR2 as SVGAGI (reference sequence). V lost 2 bases, J lost 5 bases, and 6 bases stayed unmatched. Some clones are missing from TCRdb's copy, which holds only in-frame ones; the method was immunoSEQ multiplex PCR. The sample has hundreds of thousands of clones, more than 75% seen once. The receptor was isolated from a human donor with chronic lymphocytic leukemia. The gene calls are TRBV6-6 and TRBJ2-7, with 10 nucleotides matching TRBD1. Here the sequenced sample was PBMCs, taken after 12 months of ibrutinib treatment. The CDR3 is CASSYPPGQGNEQYF. The CDR3 DNA follows: TGTGCCAGCAGTTACCCTCCGGGACAGGGGAACGAGCAGTACTTC.